The 2 T cell receptor beta chains below all came from one sample that was sequenced in a study of Ad26.COV2.S vaccination and SARS-CoV-2 variants. Sequencing was performed with immunoSEQ multiplex PCR; in TCRdb, only in-frame clones are kept and a portion is missing. This sample carries about 350,000 clones, 92% of them seen once, and the ten largest clones take 3.9%. The sequences come from peripheral blood, collected after recovery from COVID-19. The source of these receptors is a human donor who had recovered from COVID-19.

The rearrangement joins TRBV27 to TRBJ2-7, with 8 bases aligning to TRBD1. This CDR3 comprises 16 residues. V was clipped by 0 bases and J by 0 bases; unmatched bases: 4. CDR1 MNHEY and CDR2 SMNVEV come from the germline V gene (reference sequence). The CDR3 region has the DNA TGTGCCAGCAGTTTATCGAGGACAGGGATCTCCTACGAGCAGTACTTC. Its protein is CASSLSRTGISYEQYF.

The rearrangement joins TRBV4-1 to TRBJ2-5, with a tentative D call TRBD1 (5 bases). Trimming left V 0 bases short and J 8 bases short, with 10 bases between. The CDR3 extends over 13 amino acids. The germline gives CDR1 MGHRA, CDR2 YSYEKL. The CDR3 sequence: CASSQDHQGTQYF. The CDR3 bases are TGCGCCAGCAGCCAAGATCACCAGGGAACCCAGTACTTC.